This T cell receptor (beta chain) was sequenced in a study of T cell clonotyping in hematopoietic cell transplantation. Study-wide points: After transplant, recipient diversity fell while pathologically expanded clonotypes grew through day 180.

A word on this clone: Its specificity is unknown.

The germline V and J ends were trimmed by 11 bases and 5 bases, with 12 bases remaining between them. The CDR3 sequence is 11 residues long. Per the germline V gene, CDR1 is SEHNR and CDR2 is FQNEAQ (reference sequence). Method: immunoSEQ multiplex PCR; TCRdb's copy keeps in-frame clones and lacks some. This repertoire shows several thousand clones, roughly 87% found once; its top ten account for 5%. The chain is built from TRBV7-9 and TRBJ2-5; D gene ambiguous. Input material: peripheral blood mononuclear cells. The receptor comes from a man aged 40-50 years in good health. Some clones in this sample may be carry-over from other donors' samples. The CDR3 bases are TGTGCCGGGGAAATTTTGGAGACCCAGTACTTC. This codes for CAGEILETQYF.